These 28 T cell receptor beta chains were sequenced from one sample in a study of T cells in localized non-small cell lung cancer (dated by TCRdb to between 2020 and 2021). The method was the immunoSEQ multiplex PCR assay. TCRdb retrieved this table from immuneACCESS and kept in-frame rearrangements only. Not all clones are present; in checked studies, unresolved V genes account for under half, and no reason is known for the remainder. The sample contains 35,000 to 50,000 clones, about 91% of them found a single time. The top ten clones comprise about 10% of the sample. Specimen: PBMCs, collected before any cancer treatment. Receptors were obtained from a woman aged 40-69 years with stage II lung adenocarcinoma.

V gene TRBV5-1 combines with J gene TRBJ1-1; 9 bases fit TRBD1. The CDR3 covers 17 residues. The germline gives CDR1 SGHRS, CDR2 YFSETQ. The V gene end was trimmed by 3 bases and the J gene end by 4 bases; junction bases not matched to a gene: 13. CDR3 region: CASSSDGMGDRATEAFF. CDR3 DNA sequence: TGCGCCAGCAGCTCGGACGGTATGGGGGACAGGGCCACTGAAGCTTTCTTT.

Concerning this clone itself: Relative to the germline gene, one junction end is altered; a read error may explain this. The rearrangement uses TRBV7-9 and TRBJ2-7; D may be TRBD1 (6 bases). Germline CDR1 SEHNR, CDR2 FQNEAQ (reference sequence). CDR3 size: 12 residues. CDR3 loop: CANSTGQYEQYF. The CDR3 region has the DNA TGTGCCAACAGCACTGGACAGTACGAGCAGTACTTC.

J is TRBJ1-4 and V is TRBV19; 10 positions match TRBD1. V trimming: 5 bases; J trimming: 9 bases; junction bases outside the gene matches: 12. Per germline, CDR1 LNHDA and CDR2 SQIVND (reference sequence). The CDR3 has 16 amino acids. This CDR3 reads CASSLRPGQGRQKLFF. For the CDR3, the DNA is TGTGCCAGTAGTCTAAGACCGGGACAGGGGCGTCAAAAACTGTTTTTT.

The rearrangement joins TRBV9 to TRBJ2-1; D not certain. This CDR3 has 16 amino acids. Trimming stripped 1 base from V and 5 bases from J, with 16 bases between. Germline values: CDR1 SGDLS, CDR2 YYNGEE. For the CDR3, the DNA is TGTGCCAGCAGCGTATGGAGAGACAAGGAGCACAATGAGCAGTTCTTC. Protein product: CASSVWRDKEHNEQFF. Filled out from reference TRBV9 and TRBJ2-1, the complete variable domain reads DSGVTQTPKHLITATGQRVTLRCSPRSGDLSVYWYQQSLDQGLQFLIQYYNGEERAKGNILERFSAQQFPDLHSELNLSSLELGDSALYFCASSVWRDKEHNEQFFGPGTRLTVL.

This clone occurred once. This rearrangement joins TRBV10-3 to TRBJ1-4, with 8 bases aligning to TRBD1. Germline V gene lookup returns CDR1 ENHRY and CDR2 SYGVKD. The CDR3 is 14 amino acids. The trim removed 3 bases at V and 8 bases at J, leaving 5 bases unmatched. CDR3 region: CAISDRTGNEKLFF. As DNA, the CDR3 is TGTGCCATCAGTGATCGGACAGGGAACGAAAAACTGTTTTTT.

J is TRBJ2-2 and V is TRBV9, with 7 bases lining up with TRBD1. The CDR3 loop spans 15 amino acids. With V trimmed by 3 bases and J by 8 bases, 10 bases remained unmatched. Germline V gene sequence: CDR1 SGDLS, CDR2 YYNGEE. The CDR3 reads CASSAPSTGWGELFF. Here the CDR3 DNA reads TGTGCCAGCAGCGCCCCCTCGACAGGGTGGGGGGAGCTGTTTTTT.

The gene calls are TRBV6-5 and TRBJ2-5, with D perhaps being TRBD1 or TRBD2 (5 bases each). Trimming shortened V by 7 bases and J by 4 bases, and 13 bases separated the two germline ends. Germline V gene data show CDR1 as MNHEY and CDR2 as SVGAGI. The CDR3 runs 13 residues. The DNA for the CDR3 is TGTGCCAGCATTACCTCTGGGGGAGAGACCCAGTACTTC. Translated: CASITSGGETQYF.

The chain recombines TRBV11-1 with TRBJ2-5, with D possibly being TRBD2 (6 bases). The germline V gene encodes CDR1 SGHAT and CDR2 FQDESV (reference sequence). The CDR3 totals 16 residues. V lost 0 bases to trimming and J lost 4 bases, with 15 bases between them. CDR3 sequence (DNA): TGTGCCAGCAGCTTAGCGCGCGGGGCTAGGCGAGAGACCCAGTACTTC. Protein sequence: CASSLARGARRETQYF. The full variable domain, rest sourced from reference TRBV11-1 and TRBJ2-5, is EAEVAQSPRYKITEKSQAVAFWCDPISGHATLYWYRQILGQGPELLVQFQDESVVDDSQLPKDRFSAERLKGVDSTLKIQPAELGDSAMYLCASSLARGARRETQYFGPGTRLLVL.

The table lists this clone with a count of one. The chain uses TRBV5-1 and TRBJ2-7; no firm D call. Trimming shortened V by 2 bases and J by 2 bases, and 14 bases separated the two germline ends. The CDR3 is 15 residues long. CDR1 is SGHRS and CDR2 is YFSETQ in the germline V gene. As DNA, the CDR3 is TGCGCCAGCAGCTTTAGAGGAACCAGCCCCTACGAGCAGTACTTC. Protein product: CASSFRGTSPYEQYF. The whole variable domain, remainder taken from reference TRBV5-1 and TRBJ2-7, is KAGVTQTPRYLIKTRGQQVTLSCSPISGHRSVSWYQQTPGQGLQFLFEYFSETQRNKGNFPGRFSGRQFSNSRSEMNVSTLELGDSALYLCASSFRGTSPYEQYFGPGTRLTVT.

In DNA, the CDR3 is TGCGCCAGCAGCTCACAAGGGACGAACACTGAAGCTTTCTTT. Translating gives CASSSQGTNTEAFF. The chain is built from TRBV5-1 and TRBJ1-1; D may be TRBD1 (5 bases). CDR3 length equals 14 residues. Per the germline V gene, CDR1 is SGHRS and CDR2 is YFSETQ. V was trimmed by 3 bases and J by 1 base, leaving 10 bases between them.

The V and J genes are TRBV4-1 and TRBJ1-2; D is unclear. Trimming pared 1 base from V and 0 bases from J, leaving 12 bases between. The CDR3 extends over 16 amino acids. In germline, CDR1 is MGHRA, CDR2 YSYEKL. CDR3: CASSQGIRTSNYGYTF. CDR3 in DNA: TGCGCCAGCAGCCAAGGTATCCGAACCTCTAACTATGGCTACACCTTC.

The chain uses TRBV10-2 and TRBJ2-1; TRBD2 matches at 8 bases. V shed 8 bases and J 5 bases; nucleotides not matched to a gene: 11. CDR1 is WSHSY, CDR2 SAAADI, per germline. The CDR3 runs to 15 residues. The DNA of the CDR3 is TGCGCCAGCTCAGAGGCGGGGGGCGGGAACAATGAGCAGTTCTTC. It specifies CASSEAGGGNNEQFF.

V usage is TRBV7-2 and J usage is TRBJ1-1; no firm D call. The V gene lost 3 bases and the J gene lost 1 base, with 9 bases spanning the gap. The CDR3 totals 14 residues. Germline CDR1 and CDR2: SGHTA and FQGNSA. The CDR3 DNA sequence: TGTGCCAGCAGCTTCCGCAGAGGGAACACTGAAGCTTTCTTT. This encodes CASSFRRGNTEAFF.

The rearrangement links TRBV28 to TRBJ1-1; a possible D gene is TRBD1 (5 bases). V lost 6 bases, J lost 13 bases, and 15 bases lay in between. CDR3 length equals 11 residues. Germline values: CDR1 MDHEN, CDR2 SYDVKM. CDR3 in DNA: TGTGCCAGCAGAACACCGGGGGTTGGTTTCTTT. It encodes CASRTPGVGFF.

The chain has TRBV28 and TRBJ2-7, with D possibly matching TRBD1 (6 bases). The CDR3 spans 11 residues. The V end was cut by 6 bases, the J end by 4 bases, with 7 bases between. Germline values: CDR1 MDHEN, CDR2 SYDVKM. DNA of the CDR3: TGTGCCAGCAGAGACAGGTACGAGCAGTACTTC. Residues: CASRDRYEQYF.

J is TRBJ1-5 and V is TRBV28; 8 bases agree with TRBD1. Germline CDR1 is MDHEN and CDR2 is SYDVKM. J gave up 3 bases and V 7 bases, and 2 bases lay outside the gene matches. CDR3 length: 13 amino acids. CDR3 sequence (DNA): TGTGCCAGCACGGGACAGGTCAATCAGCCCCAGCATTTT. It yields the protein CASTGQVNQPQHF. The variable domain in full, completed from reference TRBV28 and TRBJ1-5, reads DVKVTQSSRYLVKRTGEKVFLECVQDMDHENMFWYRQDPGLGLRLIYFSYDVKMKEKGDIPEGYSVSREKKERFSLILESASTNQTSMYLCASTGQVNQPQHFGDGTRLSIL.

V usage is TRBV5-1 and J usage is TRBJ2-3, with 13 bases matching TRBD2. The CDR3 length is 18 residues. The germline V gene encodes CDR1 SGHRS and CDR2 YFSETQ. Trimming cost V 4 bases and J 0 bases; bases outside gene matches: 8. The CDR3 here is CASSLRTSGGYSTDTQYF. In nucleotides, the CDR3 is TGCGCCAGCAGCCTTCGGACTAGCGGGGGTTATAGCACAGATACGCAGTATTTT.

In DNA form, the CDR3 reads TGTGCCAGTAGTATCGGGAGAAGCTCCTACGAGCAGTACTTC. Translating gives CASSIGRSSYEQYF. The chain joins TRBV19 to TRBJ2-7; D possibly corresponds to TRBD2 (6 bases). Germline lookup yields CDR1 LNHDA and CDR2 SQIVND (reference sequence). The CDR3 contains 14 residues. Trimming stripped 3 bases from V and 0 bases from J, with 9 bases between.

The rearrangement joins TRBV6-1 to TRBJ1-1, with 7 bases fitting TRBD1. Losses at the gene ends were 6 bases for V and 1 base for J; bases not matched to a gene: 5. The CDR3 has 14 amino acids. Germline loops: CDR1 MNHNS, CDR2 SASEGT. CDR3 protein: CASSLGGANTEAFF. CDR3 DNA sequence: TGTGCCAGCAGCCTAGGGGGCGCGAACACTGAAGCTTTCTTT.

V is TRBV29-1 and J is TRBJ1-4; maybe TRBD1 (5 bases). V lost 4 bases, J lost 8 bases, and 14 bases lay in between. This CDR3 has 13 amino acids. Per the germline V gene, CDR1 is SQVTM and CDR2 is ANQGSEA. CDR3 residues: CSVADDGHEKLFF. The CDR3 DNA reads TGCAGCGTTGCCGACGACGGACACGAAAAACTGTTTTTT. Drawing the rest from reference TRBV29-1 and TRBJ1-4, the complete variable domain is SAVISQKPSRDICQRGTSLTIQCQVDSQVTMMFWYRQQPGQSLTLIATANQGSEATYESGFVIDKFPISRPNLTFSTLTVSNMSPEDSSIYLCSVADDGHEKLFFGSGTQLSVL.

CDR3 coding DNA: TGCGCCAGCAGCTTGGTCGCAGGGCCGGGCACAGATACGCAGTATTTT. It codes for CASSLVAGPGTDTQYF. This chain joins TRBV5-1 and TRBJ2-3; a weak D match, TRBD1 (5 bases). Germline V lookup: CDR1 SGHRS, CDR2 YFSETQ. The V end lost 0 bases, the J end lost 1 base, and 12 bases lay between the germline ends. This CDR3 is built from 16 residues.

The chain links TRBV7-6 to TRBJ2-3; 11 bases line up with TRBD2. Per germline, CDR1 SGHVS and CDR2 FNYEAQ. The CDR3 extends over 15 amino acids. Unmatched junction bases numbered 5, after V lost 5 bases and J lost 4 bases. Here the CDR3 DNA reads TGTGCCAGCAGCCGTAATAGCGGGGGGGCAGATACGCAGTATTTT. Translating gives CASSRNSGGADTQYF.

This chain connects TRBV7-9 to TRBJ1-1; D is ambiguous. The length of the CDR3 is 10 residues. Germline-derived CDR1 and CDR2 are SEHNR and FQNEAQ (reference sequence). V lost 8 bases and J lost 5, with 6 bases in between. The CDR3 nucleotides are TGTGCCAGCGGGGTAACTGAAGCTTTCTTT. This translates into CASGVTEAFF.

V gene TRBV5-1 combines with J gene TRBJ1-2; D ambiguous. The germline V gene has CDR1 SGHRS and CDR2 YFSETQ. V shed 0 bases and J shed 0 bases, with 9 bases lying between them. The CDR3 length is 15 residues. The CDR3 sequence: CASSLDDPANYGYTF. The CDR3, as DNA: TGCGCCAGCAGCTTGGATGATCCCGCTAACTATGGCTACACCTTC.

The chain carries TRBV5-6 and TRBJ1-3; 7 nucleotides line up with TRBD1. Germline V gene data show CDR1 as SGHDT and CDR2 as YYEEEE. The trim removed 4 bases at V and 6 bases at J, leaving 10 bases unmatched. The CDR3 loop spans 15 amino acids. The CDR3 spells CASSPGGQAENTIYF. The CDR3 nucleotides read TGTGCCAGCAGCCCTGGCGGACAGGCCGAAAACACCATATATTTT.

This sequence joins TRBV18 and TRBJ1-1; D possibly corresponds to TRBD1 (6 bases). The ends were cut back, 3 bases at V and 2 bases at J, with 13 bases in the middle. CDR3 length equals 15 residues. The V gene's germline CDR1 is KGHSH and CDR2 LQKENI. CDR3 DNA sequence: TGTGCCAGCTCACCGGTGACAGGACTAAACACTGAAGCTTTCTTT. It specifies CASSPVTGLNTEAFF. The full variable domain, completed using reference TRBV18 and TRBJ1-1, is NAGVMQNPRHLVRRRGQEARLRCSPMKGHSHVYWYRQLPEEGLKFMVYLQKENIIDESGMPKERFSAEFPKEGPSILRIQQVVRGDSAAYFCASSPVTGLNTEAFFGQGTRLTVV.

The V call is TRBV6-1, the J call TRBJ1-5, with TRBD1 matching 7 bases. The CDR3 spans 14 residues. Germline trimming cut 6 bases from V and 3 bases from J; bases unmatched to any gene: 5. Germline loops: CDR1 MNHNS, CDR2 SASEGT. CDR3 amino acids: CASRMTGPNQPQHF. In DNA, the CDR3 is TGTGCCAGCAGGATGACAGGGCCCAATCAGCCCCAGCATTTT.

The J gene is TRBJ1-4, the V gene TRBV5-8; no clear D. Per the germline V gene, CDR1 is SGHTS and CDR2 is YDEGEE. The CDR3 sequence is 13 residues long. Trimming took 1 base from V and 12 from J, leaving 13 bases between them. The CDR3 sequence is CASSLSRRTELFF. The CDR3 DNA reads TGTGCCAGCAGCTTGTCCAGGCGGACTGAACTGTTTTTT. The complete variable domain, with remaining parts taken from reference TRBV5-8 and TRBJ1-4, reads EAGVTQSPTHLIKTRGQQATLRCSPISGHTSVYWYQQALGLGLQFLLWYDEGEERNRGNFPPRFSGRQFPNYSSELNVNALELEDSALYLCASSLSRRTELFFGSGTQLSVL.